A selection of T cell receptor beta chains follows, all from one sample in a study of T cells in Graves' hyperthyroidism and ophthalmopathy. TCRdb called the multiplex PCR reads again in MiXCR, with one record for every CDR3 protein. The sample contains a few hundred thousand distinct CDR3 sequences, roughly 14% of which appear only once. Sequenced sample: blood. The source is a woman aged 25 to 39 with Graves' ophthalmopathy. Each CDR3 is given with its conserved first and last residue. The D gene is left open where the match is weak. A clone size is listed for some rows: how often the clone was seen (once, few, many), or a class if it is expanded.

V	D	size	length	J	DNA	CDR3
TRBV7-8	TRBD1	many	16	TRBJ2-1	TGTGCCAGCAGCCCGGGACAGGGGACGCTCTACAATGAGCAGTTCTTC	CASSPGQGTLYNEQFF
TRBV2	.	many	14	TRBJ1-1	TGTGCCAGCAGTGAGGGCTACCGGAACACTGAAGCTTTCTTT	CASSEGYRNTEAFF
TRBV9	.	.	14	TRBJ2-2	TGTGCCAGCAGCGTCCTAGGTAACACCGGGGAGCTGTTTTTT	CASSVLGNTGELFF
TRBV11-2	.	many	14	TRBJ1-1	TGTGCCAGCAGCTTAGGGGGAGGAAGCACTGAAGCTTTCTTT	CASSLGGGSTEAFF
TRBV2	.	many	14	TRBJ1-4	TGTGCCAGCAGTGAACCGGCAGCTAATGAAAAACTGTTTTTT	CASSEPAANEKLFF
TRBV3-1	.	many	13	TRBJ2-6	TGTGCCAGCAGCCCCTCGTTAGCCAACGTCCTGACTTTC	CASSPSLANVLTF
TRBV4-2	.	many	12	TRBJ1-5	TGTGCCAGCAGCCAAGATAATCAGCCCCAGCATTTT	CASSQDNQPQHF
TRBV7-2	TRBD2	many	16	TRBJ2-1	TGTGCCAGCAGCTTAAGGCTAGCGGACACATACAATGAGCAGTTCTTC	CASSLRLADTYNEQFF
TRBV4-1	.	many	14	TRBJ1-1	TGCGCCAGCAGCCCAGGGACGGCCGCCGCTGAAGCTTTCTTT	CASSPGTAAAEAFF
TRBV10-3	.	many	11	TRBJ2-7	TGTGCCATCAGTGATTTCTACGAGCAGTACTTC	CAISDFYEQYF